The 30 T cell receptor beta chains below were found in one sample sequenced in a study of CD8+CD57+ T cells in acquired aplastic anemia. Profiling of TCR beta VDJ combinations and CDR3 sequences used genomic DNA as template. From the reads, TCRdb called clonotypes with MiXCR, one entry per CDR3 protein. The sample holds 100,000 to 150,000 distinct CDR3 sequences; approximately 40% are singletons and the top ten take about 2.7%. Only patients with CD8+CD57+ cell expansion on flow cytometry were chosen for sequencing. Sequenced: sorted CD4+, CD8+, or CD8+CD57+ T cells (not recorded which) from PBMCs. All receptors come from a human donor with aplastic anemia.

This clonotype has ten or more counts. The V gene is TRBV11-1, the J gene TRBJ1-5; 7 nucleotides align to TRBD1. The V gene end was trimmed by 4 bases and the J gene end by 0 bases; junction bases not matched to a gene: 6. The CDR3 is made up of 16 amino acids. The germline gives CDR1 SGHAT, CDR2 FQDESV (reference sequence). CDR3 coding DNA: TGTGCCAGCAGCTACGGGACAGCTAATAGCAATCAGCCCCAGCATTTT. Protein sequence: CASSYGTANSNQPQHF.

This clonotype has at least ten counts. The chain combines TRBV7-9 with TRBJ1-4; TRBD1 might be the D (5 bases). V was trimmed by 3 bases and J by 8 bases, leaving 13 bases between them. Germline lookup yields CDR1 SEHNR and CDR2 FQNEAQ (reference sequence). This CDR3 has 14 residues. The CDR3 DNA sequence: TGTGCCAGCAGCTTGGAAGGGGCCGGGGAAAAACTGTTTTTT. It encodes CASSLEGAGEKLFF.

This chain links TRBV4-3 with TRBJ1-2, with TRBD1 identical over 7 bases. Germline loops: CDR1 LGHNA, CDR2 YSLEER. CDR3 length: 17 residues. J lost 2 bases, V lost 2 bases, and 11 bases had no gene match. The CDR3 DNA follows: TGCGCCAGCAGCCAAACTCTTACTGGCAGGGGGAACTATGGCTACACCTTC. This encodes CASSQTLTGRGNYGYTF.

As regards this clonotype: The germline gene is not matched at one end of the junction; a read error may be the cause. This chain uses TRBV4-3 with TRBJ1-1, with D possibly matching TRBD1 (6 bases). CDR1 is LGHNA and CDR2 is YSLEER in the germline V gene. This CDR3 comprises 15 residues. For the CDR3, the DNA is TGCGCCAGCAGCCAAGATCCACCTGGGGGCTCTGAAGCTTCCTTT. This codes for CASSQDPPGGSEASF.

This clonotype was observed many times. Mismatch with germline at one junction end may stem from a read error. This sequence joins TRBV20-1 and TRBJ1-1; D gene uncertain. Germline V CDR1 and CDR2: DFQATT, SNEGSKA (reference sequence). The CDR3 runs 13 residues. The CDR3 sequence: CSASRTRNTEAFF. The DNA of the CDR3 is TGCAGTGCTAGCAGGACGCGGAACACTGAGGCTTTCTTT.

This chain links TRBV7-2 with TRBJ2-7; possible D gene TRBD2, 6 bases. Trimming shortened V by 5 bases and J by 5 bases, and 10 bases separated the two germline ends. In germline, CDR1 is SGHTA, CDR2 FQGNSA. The CDR3 consists of 12 residues. CDR3: CASSHPGDEQYF. The DNA of the CDR3 is TGTGCCAGCAGCCACCCGGGGGACGAGCAGTACTTC. The full variable domain, completed using reference TRBV7-2 and TRBJ2-7, is GAGVSQSPSNKVTEKGKDVELRCDPISGHTALYWYRQSLGQGLEFLIYFQGNSAPDKSGLPSDRFSAERTGGSVSTLTIQRTQQEDSAVYLCASSHPGDEQYFGPGTRLTVT.

The V and J genes are TRBV7-2 and TRBJ1-3, with D perhaps TRBD1 (6 bases). The V end was cut by 5 bases, the J end by 6 bases, with 14 bases between. The CDR3 loop spans 14 amino acids. CDR1 and CDR2 from the germline V gene are SGHTA and FQGNSA. The CDR3 bases are TGTGCCAGCAGCCGGACAGCCGAAGAAAACACCATATATTTT. Its translation is CASSRTAEENTIYF. Drawing the rest from reference TRBV7-2 and TRBJ1-3, the complete variable domain is GAGVSQSPSNKVTEKGKDVELRCDPISGHTALYWYRQSLGQGLEFLIYFQGNSAPDKSGLPSDRFSAERTGGSVSTLTIQRTQQEDSAVYLCASSRTAEENTIYFGEGSWLTVV.

This clonotype showed up just once. The chain joins TRBV2 to TRBJ2-5, with 8 nucleotides matching TRBD2. Unmatched junction bases numbered 4, after V lost 6 bases and J lost 4 bases. Germline V gene lookup returns CDR1 SNHLY and CDR2 FYNNEI. The CDR3 contains 13 residues. In DNA form, the CDR3 reads TGTGCCAGCAGCGGGACTAGGCGAGAGACCCAGTACTTC. Translated, it gives CASSGTRRETQYF.

In its sample, this clonotype was seen many times. V is TRBV19 and J is TRBJ2-5; D not certain. Germline V gene lookup returns CDR1 LNHDA and CDR2 SQIVND (reference sequence). V was shortened by 1 base and J by 2 bases, with 5 bases between the two germline ends. This CDR3 has 13 residues. The CDR3 DNA reads TGTGCCAGTAGTATAGTACAGCAAGAGACCCAGTACTTC. Translated: CASSIVQQETQYF.

Turning to this clonotype: This sequence may be a read error, since a much larger clone differs from it by one base. The rearrangement uses TRBV24-1 and TRBJ2-4; TRBD2 might be the D (6 bases). The CDR3 is made up of 18 amino acids. In germline, CDR1 is KGHDR, CDR2 SFDVKD. The CDR3 nucleotides are TGTGCCACCCGTGATTTGCCTGCCGGGGGTTCGGACAAAAACATTCAGTACTTC. The encoded protein is CATRDLPAGGSDKNIQYF.

This clonotype was seen ten or more times. V gene TRBV10-3 combines with J gene TRBJ1-1, with 10 bases lining up with TRBD1. CDR1 and CDR2 (germline): ENHRY, SYGVKD. V shed 2 bases, J shed 4 bases, and the junction held 7 bases outside the gene matches. The CDR3 has 16 amino acids. The CDR3 coding sequence is TGTGCCATCAGTGAGGACAGGGGGCGCGTAGGCACTGAAGCTTTCTTT. Residues: CAISEDRGRVGTEAFF.

The V call is TRBV2, the J call TRBJ1-2; 9 bases are shared with TRBD1. Per the germline V gene, CDR1 is SNHLY and CDR2 is FYNNEI. V lost 4 bases, J lost 6 bases, and 6 bases stayed unmatched. This CDR3 region has 14 residues. The CDR3 loop reads CASSAAGQGNGYTF. CDR3 DNA: TGTGCCAGCAGTGCGGCAGGACAGGGGAATGGCTACACCTTC.

DNA of the CDR3: TGTGCCACCAGTACTAGCGTAGGCTACAATGAGCAGTTCTTC. It translates to CATSTSVGYNEQFF. This chain uses TRBV24-1 with TRBJ2-1, with 7 positions matching TRBD2. The CDR3 spans 14 residues. Germline CDR1 and CDR2: KGHDR and SFDVKD. The junction had 4 bases not matched to a gene; V was cut back by 6 bases and J by 3 bases.

The V and J genes are TRBV11-2 and TRBJ2-7; 12 bases are a match to TRBD2. Germline lookup yields CDR1 SGHAT and CDR2 FQNNGV. The V and J ends lost 4 bases and 5 bases, in that order; junction bases with no gene match: 9. CDR3 size: 16 residues. The CDR3 loop is CASSYQTSGGRDEQYF. CDR3 in DNA: TGTGCCAGCAGCTACCAGACTAGCGGGGGCCGGGACGAGCAGTACTTC.

V usage is TRBV7-9 and J usage is TRBJ2-5; 7 nucleotides agree with TRBD2. Germline V gene sequence: CDR1 SEHNR, CDR2 FQNEAQ (reference sequence). After removal of 5 bases from V and 3 bases from J, the junction contained 3 bases not matched to a gene. The CDR3 sequence is 13 residues long. CDR3 sequence (DNA): TGTGCCAGCAGCGCCGCGGGGGAAGAGACCCAGTACTTC. Its translation: CASSAAGEETQYF.

This clonotype has a single count. The genes are TRBV10-3 and TRBJ1-2, with 7 nucleotides matching TRBD1. Germline trimming cut 3 bases from V and 8 bases from J; bases unmatched to any gene: 9. There are 14 residues in the CDR3. The germline V gene has CDR1 ENHRY and CDR2 SYGVKD. The CDR3 reads CAISDMGRGGGYTF. The DNA for the CDR3 is TGTGCCATCAGTGATATGGGCAGGGGGGGAGGCTACACCTTC.

The rearrangement links TRBV19 to TRBJ1-2, with a weak D call TRBD1 (5 bases). The V gene lost 1 base and the J gene lost 5 bases, with 8 bases spanning the gap. There are 13 residues in the CDR3. CDR1 and CDR2 from the germline V gene are LNHDA and SQIVND (reference sequence). For the CDR3, the DNA is TGTGCCAGTAGTATAGGGACATCGTATGGCTACACCTTC. This encodes CASSIGTSYGYTF. The full variable domain, with the rest looked up from reference TRBV19 and TRBJ1-2, is DGGITQSPKYLFRKEGQNVTLSCEQNLNHDAMYWYRQDPGQGLRLIYYSQIVNDFQKGDIAEGYSVSREKKESFPLTVTSAQKNPTAFYLCASSIGTSYGYTFGSGTRLTVV.

This chain joins TRBV20-1 and TRBJ1-6, with TRBD1 as a possible D gene (6 bases). Trimming took 0 bases from V and 3 from J, leaving 12 bases between them. The CDR3 loop spans 16 amino acids. Germline lookup yields CDR1 DFQATT and CDR2 SNEGSKA (reference sequence). The CDR3 is CSARDRSGDYNSPLHF. The CDR3 nucleotides read TGCAGTGCTAGAGATCGTTCAGGGGACTATAATTCACCCCTCCACTTT.

The chain couples TRBV7-9 to TRBJ1-6; D is ambiguous. V was trimmed by 3 bases and J by 8 bases, leaving 8 bases between them. Germline lookup yields CDR1 SEHNR and CDR2 FQNEAQ (reference sequence). This CDR3 has 13 amino acids. CDR3 DNA: TGTGCCAGCAGCTTGCTTTGGGATTCACCCCTCCACTTT. It encodes CASSLLWDSPLHF.

This clonotype was seen many times. The chain is built from TRBV6-1 and TRBJ1-2; 11 bases fit TRBD1. Trimming at V came to 5 bases and at J to 2 bases, leaving 1 base not matched to a gene. Per germline, CDR1 MNHNS and CDR2 SASEGT. The CDR3 loop spans 14 amino acids. CDR3 DNA sequence: TGTGCCAGCAGTCGGACAGGGGGCAACTATGGCTACACCTTC. Translation: CASSRTGGNYGYTF.

The chain combines TRBV10-3 with TRBJ2-1, with TRBD2 matching 12 bases. Germline CDR1 ENHRY, CDR2 SYGVKD. The CDR3 spans 16 residues. The V gene end was trimmed by 5 bases and the J gene end by 0 bases; junction bases not matched to a gene: 2. CDR3 in amino acids: CAISLAGGLSYNEQFF. CDR3 DNA: TGTGCCATCAGTCTAGCGGGGGGGCTCTCCTACAATGAGCAGTTCTTC.

This clonotype was detected a few times. V and J are TRBV6-5 and TRBJ2-3, with D maybe TRBD1 (6 bases). V gave up 4 bases and J gave up 8 bases, with 19 bases separating them. This CDR3 comprises 15 residues. Germline V gene lookup returns CDR1 MNHEY and CDR2 SVGAGI. The CDR3 region is CASSLEQGPEGTQYF. The CDR3, as DNA: TGTGCCAGCAGTTTGGAACAGGGACCCGAGGGTACGCAGTATTTT.

This clonotype has at least ten counts. CDR3 DNA: TGCGCCAGCAGCTCGGGACTAGCGGGTCAAGAGACCCAGTACTTC. Its protein product is CASSSGLAGQETQYF. The chain carries TRBV5-1 and TRBJ2-5; 12 bases agree with TRBD2. CDR1 is SGHRS, CDR2 YFSETQ, per germline. The CDR3 loop spans 15 amino acids. The V gene end was trimmed by 3 bases and the J gene end by 2 bases; junction bases not matched to a gene: 2.

The V call is TRBV7-8, the J call TRBJ2-2, with TRBD2 identical over 8 bases. The length of the CDR3 is 15 residues. With 5 bases clipped from V and 5 bases from J, the junction kept 7 bases outside the gene matches. Germline assignment: CDR1 SGHVS and CDR2 FQNEAQ. CDR3 in DNA: TGTGCCAGCAGCCCCGCGGGAGGCTTGACCGGGGAGCTGTTTTTT. Residues: CASSPAGGLTGELFF.

The rearrangement uses TRBV20-1 and TRBJ1-1; 9 nucleotides match TRBD1. The V segment lost 3 bases and the J segment 7 bases; nucleotides outside the gene matches: 12. The germline V gene has CDR1 DFQATT and CDR2 SNEGSKA (reference sequence). The CDR3 runs to 15 residues. The CDR3 DNA is TGCAGTGCTAGCGTCTTTGGGACAGGGAACCTTGAAGCTTTCTTT. Translation: CSASVFGTGNLEAFF.

This chain connects TRBV10-2 to TRBJ1-2; 8 bases agree with TRBD1. V lost 6 bases and J lost 2; bases outside the gene matches: 8. The CDR3 has 15 amino acids. Per germline, CDR1 WSHSY and CDR2 SAAADI. CDR3 nucleotide sequence: TGCGCCAGCAGCACGGGACAGGCCTTCAACTATGGCTACACCTTC. This gives the protein CASSTGQAFNYGYTF.

Worth noting for this clonotype: At one of its ends the junction is not consistent with the germline gene, which may arise from a read error. V and J are TRBV7-2 and TRBJ1-5; a weak D match, TRBD1 (6 bases). This CDR3 is 15 amino acids long. Germline CDR1 reads SGHTA; CDR2 reads FQGNSA. CDR3 in amino acids: CASNPATGSNQPQHF. DNA of the CDR3: TGTGCCAGCAACCCAGCGACAGGTAGCAATCAGCCCCAGCACTTT.

In this sample, this clonotype turned up many times. V gene TRBV2 combines with J gene TRBJ1-4; weak D call: TRBD1 (5 bases). Germline assignment: CDR1 SNHLY and CDR2 FYNNEI. V dropped 1 base and J dropped 4 bases, with 7 bases sitting between them. The CDR3 is 14 residues long. The CDR3 DNA follows: TGTGCCAGCAGTGAAGGACAGCATAATGAAAAACTGTTTTTT. Amino acids: CASSEGQHNEKLFF.

This clonotype was seen only a few times. V gene TRBV5-4 combines with J gene TRBJ1-2; the match to TRBD1 covers 9 bases. This CDR3 is 15 amino acids long. Unmatched junction bases numbered 14, after V lost 7 bases and J lost 7 bases. Germline V lookup: CDR1 SGHNT, CDR2 YYREEE (reference sequence). The CDR3 region is CASYSNRGPSAGYTF. The CDR3 DNA reads TGTGCCAGCTACTCGAACAGGGGGCCCAGTGCTGGCTACACCTTC.

The J gene is TRBJ2-7, the V gene TRBV4-1; D is ambiguous. Germline loops: CDR1 MGHRA, CDR2 YSYEKL. V dropped 5 bases and J dropped 3 bases, with 11 bases sitting between them. The CDR3 is 13 residues long. CDR3 sequence (DNA): TGCGCCAGCAGCACCCTGGGTAGCTACGAGCAGTACTTC. The encoded protein is CASSTLGSYEQYF.